This T cell receptor (beta chain) originates from a study of shared clonotypes between healthy human individuals. The protocol was immunoSEQ multiplex PCR, while the TCRdb copy is restricted to in-frame clones and leaves out a portion. The repertoire holds hundreds of thousands of clones, with roughly 80% as singletons. The CDR3 is 14 amino acids. CDR1 and CDR2 (germline): SGHRS, YFSETQ. V shed 0 bases and J shed 2 bases, with 7 bases lying between them. The chain is built from TRBV5-1 and TRBJ2-3; D uncertain. This receptor was obtained from a middle-aged woman in good health. Some clones in this sample may be carry-over from other donors' samples. The sequenced material came from PBMCs. DNA of the CDR3: TGCGCCAGCAGCTTGGAAGCCGACACAGATACGCAGTATTTT. Protein product: CASSLEADTDTQYF.